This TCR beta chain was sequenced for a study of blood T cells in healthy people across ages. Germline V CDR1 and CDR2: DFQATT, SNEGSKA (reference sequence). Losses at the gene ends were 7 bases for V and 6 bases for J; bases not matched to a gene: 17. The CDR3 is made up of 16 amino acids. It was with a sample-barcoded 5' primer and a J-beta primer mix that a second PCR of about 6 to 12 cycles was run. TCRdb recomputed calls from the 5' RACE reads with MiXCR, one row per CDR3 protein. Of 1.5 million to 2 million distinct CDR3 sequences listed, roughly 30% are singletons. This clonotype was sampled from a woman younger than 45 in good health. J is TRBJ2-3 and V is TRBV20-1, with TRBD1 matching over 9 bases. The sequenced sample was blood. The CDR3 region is CSVANPGTGSGDTQYF. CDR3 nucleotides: TGCAGTGTTGCCAACCCCGGGACAGGGTCTGGTGATACGCAGTATTTT.